This T cell receptor beta chain was found in a study of STAT5B mutations in CD4+ large granular lymphocyte leukemia. Overall study: The CDR3 'QG' motif was associated with a particular HLA allele among healthy donors.

Unmatched junction bases numbered 5, after V lost 6 bases and J lost 3 bases. The V gene's germline CDR1 is LNHDA and CDR2 SQIVND (reference sequence). The CDR3 length is 15 residues. Sequencing was at survey level. Libraries were prepared by immunoSEQ multiplex PCR; TCRdb keeps only in-frame clonotypes and omits some of them. The sample consists of some 30,000 clones, roughly 76% of them appearing once. The chain has TRBV19 and TRBJ2-1; 10 positions match TRBD2. The sample taken for sequencing was CD4+ T cells from blood buffy coats. The source of this sequence is a human donor in good health. CDR3 sequence: CASRILAGGYNEQFF. DNA for the CDR3: TGTGCCAGTAGGATATTAGCGGGAGGCTACAATGAGCAGTTCTTC.